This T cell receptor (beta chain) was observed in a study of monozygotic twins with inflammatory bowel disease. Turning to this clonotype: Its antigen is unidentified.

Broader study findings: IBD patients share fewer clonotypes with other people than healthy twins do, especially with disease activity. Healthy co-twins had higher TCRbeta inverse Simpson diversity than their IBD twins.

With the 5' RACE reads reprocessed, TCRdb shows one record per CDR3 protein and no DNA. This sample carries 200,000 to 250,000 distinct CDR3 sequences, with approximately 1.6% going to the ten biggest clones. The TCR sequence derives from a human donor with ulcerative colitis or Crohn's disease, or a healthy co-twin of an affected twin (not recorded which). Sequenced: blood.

CDR3 in amino acids: CASSGTGANYGYTF. This chain uses TRBV27 with TRBJ1-2; checking the TCRdb D call of TRBD1 is not possible without DNA. This CDR3 spans 14 amino acids. CDR1 MNHEY and CDR2 SMNVEV come from the germline V gene (reference sequence).